This TCR beta chain was retrieved from a study of shared clonotypes between healthy human individuals. As concerns this clone: Its antigen is not known. The sample holds other DNA sequences that translate to the same CDR3.

V was clipped by 0 bases and J by 5 bases, with 5 bases between them. The CDR3 has 12 amino acids. Germline values: CDR1 SGDLS, CDR2 YYNGEE. Per the authors' pipeline: Filtering of immunoSEQ junctional sequences could not match full-length read filtering. Sequencing used immunoSEQ multiplex PCR; TCRdb keeps in-frame clones, though not all of them. The V and J calls and clone size are taken from that table; D and trimming were inferred from the DNA. Among 1.6 million or so clones listed, 98% to 99% were seen once. Study conclusions and caveats: The diversity represented, both genetic and in exposure history, was limited by few donors.

This receptor was obtained from a man aged 25-45 years in good health. Sequencing was done on a sample of naive CD4+ T cells sorted from blood. Regarding subset: CD45RA+ positively selected. The V and J genes are TRBV9 and TRBJ2-5, with D possibly being TRBD1 or TRBD2 (5 bases each). This CDR3 is CASSVGGETQYF. The CDR3 DNA reads TGTGCCAGCAGCGTAGGGGGGGAGACCCAGTACTTC.